The clone carrying this T cell receptor beta chain is judged medium-sized. This entry comes from a study of metastatic and nonmetastatic thyroid tumors. Overall study context: Samples came from malignant and benign thyroid patients, and repertoires were compared across blood and tumor or nodule tissue.

TCRdb re-processed the PCR reads through MiXCR. The sample carries roughly 23,000 clones, 18% recorded once. The CDR3 covers 14 residues. Germline values: CDR1 SEHNR, CDR2 FQNEAQ (reference sequence). V lost 3 bases and J lost 4, with 12 bases in between. Patients had received no treatment of any kind before thyroid surgery. This clonotype was obtained from a male donor with papillary thyroid cancer or a benign thyroid nodule (not recorded which). Some clones in this sample may be carry-over from other donors' samples. V and J are TRBV7-9 and TRBJ1-2; the D gene is possibly TRBD1 (5 bases). The material sequenced was adjacent normal tissue. The CDR3 region has the DNA TGTGCCAGCAGCTTGGTAGGGGTACCCTATGGCTACACCTTC. This sequence encodes CASSLVGVPYGYTF.